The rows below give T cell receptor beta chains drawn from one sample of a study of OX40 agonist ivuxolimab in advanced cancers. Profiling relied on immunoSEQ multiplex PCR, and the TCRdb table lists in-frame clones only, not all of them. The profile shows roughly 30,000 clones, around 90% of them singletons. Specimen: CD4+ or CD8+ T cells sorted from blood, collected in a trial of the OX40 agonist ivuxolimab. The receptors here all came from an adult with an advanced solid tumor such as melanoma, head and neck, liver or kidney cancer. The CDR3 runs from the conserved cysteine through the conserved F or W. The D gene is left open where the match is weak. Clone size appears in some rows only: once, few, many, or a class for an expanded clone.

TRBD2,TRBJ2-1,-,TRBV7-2,TGTGCCAGCAGCTTGACTAGCGGGGGCCCAGACTCCTACAATGAGCAGTTCTTC,CASSLTSGGPDSYNEQFF
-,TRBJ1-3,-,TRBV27,TGTGCCAGCGGACGGAGTGCTACCGGAAACACCATATATTTT,CASGRSATGNTIYF
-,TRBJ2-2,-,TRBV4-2,TGTGCCAGCAGCCAAGAAAACAGCGGAACCGGGGAGCTGTTTTTT,CASSQENSGTGELFF
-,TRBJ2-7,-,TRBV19,TGTGCCAGTAGTATGGGTCACCTCTACGAGCAGTACTTC,CASSMGHLYEQYF
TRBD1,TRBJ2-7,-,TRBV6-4,TGTGCCAGCAGTGACTCGAGGTCAGGACAGGTAACCTACGAGCAGTACTTC,CASSDSRSGQVTYEQYF
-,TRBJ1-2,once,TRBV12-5,TGTGCTAGTGGTACGGCTTCAACTAACTATGGCTACACCTTC,CASGTASTNYGYTF
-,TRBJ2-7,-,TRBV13,TGTGCCAGCAGCCCACCGGGGACACCCGCAGCCTACGAGCAGTACTTC,CASSPPGTPAAYEQYF
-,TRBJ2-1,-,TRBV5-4,TGTGCGTGGGGATCCTACAATGAGCAGTTCTTC,CAWGSYNEQFF
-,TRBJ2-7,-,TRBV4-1,TGCGCCAGCAGCCAAGTCGGGGCCCAGACCGTATACGAGCAGTACTTC,CASSQVGAQTVYEQYF
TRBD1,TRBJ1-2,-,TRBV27,TGTGCCAGCAGCGCACAGGGACAGAACTATGGCTACACCTTC,CASSAQGQNYGYTF
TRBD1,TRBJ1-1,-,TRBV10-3,TGTGCCATCAGAACGGGACAGGGGAAGAACACTGAAGCTTTCTTT,CAIRTGQGKNTEAFF
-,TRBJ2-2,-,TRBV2,TGTGCCAGCAGTAAGCCTAACGATAACACCGGGGAGCTGTTTTTT,CASSKPNDNTGELFF
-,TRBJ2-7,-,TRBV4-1,TGCGCCAGCAGCCAAGATACAGGCCTACCGCAGTACTTC,CASSQDTGLPQYF
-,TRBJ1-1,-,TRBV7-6,TGTGCCAGCAGCTTAGGAGGGAAAGGGACTGAAGCTTTCTTT,CASSLGGKGTEAFF
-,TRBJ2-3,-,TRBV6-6,TGTGCCAGCAGTTATGGGCGTGAAGTAAAACAGGATACGCAGTATTTT,CASSYGREVKQDTQYF
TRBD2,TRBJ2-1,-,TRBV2,TGTGCCAGCAGTGGCACTAGCGGGGCCCTTCGATCATCCTACAATGAGCAGTTCTTC,CASSGTSGALRSSYNEQFF
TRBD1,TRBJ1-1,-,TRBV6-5,TGTGCCAGCAGAACACAGGGGTTCACTGAAGCTTTCTTT,CASRTQGFTEAFF
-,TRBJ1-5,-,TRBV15,TGTGCCACCAGCAGAATCAATCAGCCCCAGCATTTT,CATSRINQPQHF
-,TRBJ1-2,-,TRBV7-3,TGTGCCAGCAGCTTACAGGGGAACTATGGCTACACCTTC,CASSLQGNYGYTF
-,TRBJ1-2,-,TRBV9,TGTGCCAGCAGCGTAGCCAGGGATGGTGGCTACACCTTC,CASSVARDGGYTF
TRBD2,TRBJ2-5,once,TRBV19,TGTGCCAGTAGTATCGCTCTAGCGGGGACGGAGACCCAGTACTTC,CASSIALAGTETQYF
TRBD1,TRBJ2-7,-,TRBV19,TGTGCCAGTCGACAGGGGTACGAGCAGTACTTC,CASRQGYEQYF
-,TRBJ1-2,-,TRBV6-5,TGTGCCAGCAGTTACTCGATAGGGGTAGACTATGGCTACACCTTC,CASSYSIGVDYGYTF
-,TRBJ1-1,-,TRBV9,TGTGCCAGCAGCTCTCAGGCGAACACTGAAGCTTTCTTT,CASSSQANTEAFF
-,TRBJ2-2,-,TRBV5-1,TGCGCCAGCAGCCCGATAGCGGTTGGGACAACCGGGGAGCTGTTTTTT,CASSPIAVGTTGELFF
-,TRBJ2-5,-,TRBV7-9,TGTGCCAGCAGCGAGTGGATCCAAGAGACCCAGTACTTC,CASSEWIQETQYF
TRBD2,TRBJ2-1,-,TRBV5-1,TGCGCCAGCAGCGCCCAGCCGGGACTAGACAATGAGCAGTTCTTC,CASSAQPGLDNEQFF
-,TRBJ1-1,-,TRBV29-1,TGCAGCGTCGGCCCCGGAGACACTGAAGCTTTCTTT,CSVGPGDTEAFF
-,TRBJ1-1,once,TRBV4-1,TGCGCCAGCAGCCAAGATGACAGGAATTTTTACACTGAAGCTTTCTTT,CASSQDDRNFYTEAFF